One sample yielded the 17 T cell receptor beta chains listed below, sequenced in a study of response to subunit inactivated influenza vaccine. TCRdb fed the RT-PCR reads into MiXCR, producing one record per CDR3 protein. The sample carries around 470,000 distinct CDR3 sequences, around 7.7% recorded once. The starting material was PBMCs from blood, obtained around 25 months after vaccination. These receptors were obtained from a man aged 50 to 75 who received an inactivated influenza vaccine.

This clonotype was observed many times. This rearrangement joins TRBV14 to TRBJ1-1, with D perhaps TRBD1 (5 bases). Looked up from germline, CDR1 is SGHDN and CDR2 is FVKESK. Trimming took 5 bases from V and 9 from J, leaving 10 bases between them. The CDR3 is 11 amino acids. The DNA for the CDR3 is TGTGCCAGCAGCAAGGGACCGAAAGCTTTCTTT. Amino acid sequence: CASSKGPKAFF.

This chain uses TRBV7-2 with TRBJ2-3, with 8 positions matching TRBD2. This CDR3 is 15 amino acids long. Germline trimming cut 5 bases from V and 5 bases from J; bases unmatched to any gene: 9. Germline CDR1 reads SGHTA; CDR2 reads FQGNSA. The CDR3 bases are TGTGCCAGCAGCCCCCGGGGGGGGGCAGGAGATACGCAGTATTTT. This codes for CASSPRGGAGDTQYF.

This clonotype was recorded a few times. The chain joins TRBV7-2 to TRBJ1-1; perhaps TRBD1 as D (6 bases). Germline V gene lookup returns CDR1 SGHTA and CDR2 FQGNSA. The CDR3 runs to 11 residues. V was trimmed by 5 bases and J by 11 bases, leaving 12 bases between them. CDR3 region: CASSQGPRAFF. The CDR3 region has the DNA TGTGCCAGCAGCCAGGGGCCGCGGGCTTTCTTT.

Ten or more counts support this clonotype. This chain connects TRBV7-2 to TRBJ2-7; D remains unclear. There are 13 residues in the CDR3. Trimming stripped 7 bases from V and 3 bases from J, with 13 bases between. CDR1 and CDR2 (germline): SGHTA, FQGNSA. The CDR3 loop is CASTTIPGYEQYF. In DNA form, the CDR3 reads TGTGCCAGCACGACCATCCCGGGCTACGAGCAGTACTTC. Using reference TRBV7-2 and TRBJ2-7 for the parts outside the CDR3, the full variable domain is GAGVSQSPSNKVTEKGKDVELRCDPISGHTALYWYRQSLGQGLEFLIYFQGNSAPDKSGLPSDRFSAERTGGSVSTLTIQRTQQEDSAVYLCASTTIPGYEQYFGPGTRLTVT.

The genes are TRBV5-8 and TRBJ2-1; no firm D call. Germline V gene sequence: CDR1 SGHTS, CDR2 YDEGEE. This CDR3 has 15 residues. V lost 0 bases and J lost 3, with 10 bases in between. The CDR3 region has the DNA TGTGCCAGCAGCTTGGCTGGGGTTGTCTACAATGAGCAGTTCTTC. It translates to CASSLAGVVYNEQFF.

This clonotype was found many times. This chain joins TRBV12-3 or TRBV12-4 and TRBJ1-5; D gene uncertain. V lost 2 bases and J lost 3, with 8 bases in between. The CDR3 consists of 14 residues. Written as DNA, the CDR3 is TGTGCCAGCAGTTTATCTCAGAACAATCAGCCCCAGCATTTT. Amino acids: CASSLSQNNQPQHF.

In this sample, this clonotype turned up many times. The V and J genes are TRBV27 and TRBJ1-2; no reliable D call. V lost 5 bases to trimming and J lost 7 bases, with 20 bases between them. This CDR3 contains 15 residues. CDR1 is MNHEY, CDR2 SMNVEV, per germline (reference sequence). CDR3 residues: CASSDSATAWRGYTF. CDR3 DNA: TGTGCCAGCAGTGACTCAGCCACAGCGTGGCGTGGCTACACCTTC.

This rearrangement joins TRBV20-1 to TRBJ1-5, with 9 bases aligning to TRBD1. This CDR3 comprises 15 residues. Germline trimming cut 5 bases from V and 1 base from J; bases unmatched to any gene: 6. Germline CDR1 and CDR2: DFQATT and SNEGSKA (reference sequence). The CDR3 bases are TGCAGTGCTCCCGTTGGGACAGGGAGCAATCAGCCCCAGCATTTT. Translating it yields CSAPVGTGSNQPQHF.

The table lists this clonotype with a few counts. The rearrangement joins TRBV9 to TRBJ1-2; TRBD1 matches at 10 bases. Losses at the gene ends were 3 bases for V and 3 bases for J; bases not matched to a gene: 5. The CDR3 consists of 15 residues. Germline assignment: CDR1 SGDLS and CDR2 YYNGEE. CDR3 nucleotides: TGTGCCAGCAGCGGGGGGGGACAGGGGTACTATGGCTACACCTTC. Encoded protein: CASSGGGQGYYGYTF.

This clonotype was detected many times. The chain has TRBV11-2 and TRBJ2-1, with 12 bases aligning to TRBD2. From germline, CDR1 is SGHAT and CDR2 FQNNGV. The CDR3 loop spans 17 amino acids. The V segment lost 1 base and the J segment 5 bases; nucleotides outside the gene matches: 6. The CDR3: CASSLGASGRAHNEQFF. The CDR3 bases are TGTGCCAGCAGCTTAGGGGCTAGCGGGAGGGCCCACAATGAGCAGTTCTTC.

The J gene is TRBJ2-1, the V gene TRBV4-3; the match to TRBD1 covers 10 bases. Per germline, CDR1 LGHNA and CDR2 YSLEER. Trimming cost V 3 bases and J 5 bases; bases outside gene matches: 10. This CDR3 spans 17 amino acids. The CDR3 DNA sequence: TGCGCCAGCAGCCACGACATGACAGGGGGCGCGCACAATGAGCAGTTCTTC. Its protein product is CASSHDMTGGAHNEQFF.

This clonotype was found many times. The chain carries TRBV4-2 and TRBJ2-7, with no clear D. Trimming left V 2 bases short and J 5 bases short, with 13 bases between. CDR1 and CDR2 (germline): LGHNA, YNFKEQ. This CDR3 contains 14 residues. This CDR3 is CASSQTGGWDEQYF. Written as DNA, the CDR3 is TGTGCCAGCAGCCAAACGGGCGGATGGGACGAGCAGTACTTC.

This clonotype came up a few times. This chain joins TRBV5-1 and TRBJ2-7, with 8 bases fitting TRBD1. Germline V lookup: CDR1 SGHRS, CDR2 YFSETQ. With V trimmed by 5 bases and J by 1 base, 8 bases remained unmatched. The CDR3 has 15 amino acids. The CDR3 sequence is CASRAEWTGSYEQYF. The CDR3 nucleotides read TGCGCCAGCAGAGCTGAATGGACAGGGTCCTACGAGCAGTACTTC.

This chain joins TRBV7-3 and TRBJ2-1; 15 positions match TRBD2. The germline V gene has CDR1 SGHTA and CDR2 FQGTGA. CDR3 length: 19 amino acids. V shed 5 bases, J shed 1 base, and the junction held 9 bases outside the gene matches. CDR3 in amino acids: CASSRGLAGGPDSYNEQFF. In DNA, the CDR3 is TGTGCCAGCAGCAGGGGACTAGCGGGAGGCCCCGATTCCTACAATGAGCAGTTCTTC.

This clonotype came up many times. The J gene is TRBJ2-7, the V gene TRBV12-3 or TRBV12-4; D assignment may be TRBD1 or TRBD2 (5 bases each). The CDR3 sequence is 14 residues long. Trimming shortened V by 6 bases and J by 4 bases, and 16 bases separated the two germline ends. DNA for the CDR3: TGTGCCAGCAGCCATTCCGGGACCTTTTACGAGCAGTACTTC. Translated: CASSHSGTFYEQYF.

Ten or more counts support this clonotype. This chain links TRBV5-1 with TRBJ2-1; D might be TRBD2 (5 bases). Germline V gene data show CDR1 as SGHRS and CDR2 as YFSETQ. The CDR3 sequence is 17 residues long. Trimming shortened V by 0 bases and J by 0 bases, and 13 bases separated the two germline ends. As DNA, the CDR3 is TGCGCCAGCAGCTTGGTCATTAGCGAGAGCTCCTACAATGAGCAGTTCTTC. Protein product: CASSLVISESSYNEQFF. The variable domain in full, completed from reference TRBV5-1 and TRBJ2-1, reads KAGVTQTPRYLIKTRGQQVTLSCSPISGHRSVSWYQQTPGQGLQFLFEYFSETQRNKGNFPGRFSGRQFSNSRSEMNVSTLELGDSALYLCASSLVISESSYNEQFFGPGTRLTVL.

The chain carries TRBV20-1 and TRBJ2-7; 7 bases are shared with TRBD2. V shed 6 bases, J shed 3 bases, and the junction held 20 bases outside the gene matches. The length of the CDR3 is 17 residues. In germline, CDR1 is DFQATT, CDR2 SNEGSKA (reference sequence). The CDR3: CSATSVSWSLTNYEQYF. For the CDR3, the DNA is TGCAGTGCAACTAGCGTAAGCTGGTCCCTTACTAACTACGAGCAGTACTTC.